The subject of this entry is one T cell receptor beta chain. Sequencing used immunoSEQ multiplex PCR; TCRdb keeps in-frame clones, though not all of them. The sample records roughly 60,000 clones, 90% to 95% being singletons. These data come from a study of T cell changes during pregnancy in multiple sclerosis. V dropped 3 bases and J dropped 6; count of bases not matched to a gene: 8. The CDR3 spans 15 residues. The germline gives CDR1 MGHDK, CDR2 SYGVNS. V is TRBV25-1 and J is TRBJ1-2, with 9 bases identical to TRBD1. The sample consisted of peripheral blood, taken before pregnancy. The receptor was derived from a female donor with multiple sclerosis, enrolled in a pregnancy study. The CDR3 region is CASSDPGTGRDGYTF. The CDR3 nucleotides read TGTGCCAGCAGTGATCCCGGGACAGGGAGAGATGGCTACACCTTC.